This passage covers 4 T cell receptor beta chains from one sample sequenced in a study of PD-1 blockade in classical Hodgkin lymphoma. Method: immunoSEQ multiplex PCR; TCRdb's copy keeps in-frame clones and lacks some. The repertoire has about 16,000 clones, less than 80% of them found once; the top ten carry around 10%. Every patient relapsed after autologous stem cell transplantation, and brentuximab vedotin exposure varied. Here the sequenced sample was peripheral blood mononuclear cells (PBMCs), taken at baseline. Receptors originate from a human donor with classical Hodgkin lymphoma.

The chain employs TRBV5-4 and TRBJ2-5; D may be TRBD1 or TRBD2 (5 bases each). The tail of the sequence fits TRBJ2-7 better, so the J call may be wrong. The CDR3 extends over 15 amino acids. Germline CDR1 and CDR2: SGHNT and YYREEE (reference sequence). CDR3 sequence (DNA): TGTGCCAGCAGCTTGGCCTGGGACGGATCCTACGAGCAGTACTTC. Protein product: CASSLAWDGSYEQYF.

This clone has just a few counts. CDR3 residues: CASSLSRFGANVLTF. The CDR3 DNA sequence: TGTGCCAGCAGTTTATCTCGGTTTGGGGCCAACGTCCTGACTTTC. The rearrangement uses TRBV27 and TRBJ2-6; D unclear. This CDR3 has 15 amino acids. V was pared by 0 bases and J by 3 bases, with 6 bases between. Germline V gene lookup returns CDR1 MNHEY and CDR2 SMNVEV (reference sequence).

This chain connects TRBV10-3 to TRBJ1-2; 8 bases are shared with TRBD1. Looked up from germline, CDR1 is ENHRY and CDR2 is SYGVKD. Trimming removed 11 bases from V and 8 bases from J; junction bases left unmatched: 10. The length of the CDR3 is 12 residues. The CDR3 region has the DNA TGTGCCCTTTGGACAGGGTCAGAAGGCTACACCTTC. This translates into CALWTGSEGYTF.

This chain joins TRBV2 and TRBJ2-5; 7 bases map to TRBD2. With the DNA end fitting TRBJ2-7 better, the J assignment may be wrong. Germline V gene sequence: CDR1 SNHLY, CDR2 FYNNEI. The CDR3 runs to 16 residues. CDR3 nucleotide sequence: TGTGCCAGCAGTGAAGCGCTCGCTAGCGGTTCCTACGAGCAGTACTTC. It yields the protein CASSEALASGSYEQYF.